Below, 10 T cell receptor beta chains from the same sample are listed, as sequenced in a study of OX40 agonist ivuxolimab in advanced cancers. Assay: immunoSEQ multiplex PCR; the TCRdb copy retains only in-frame clones and omits some. The data show about 46,000 clones, with roughly 90% seen just once and roughly 4.5% held by the top ten. The sequenced sample was CD4+ or CD8+ T cells sorted from blood, obtained in a trial of the OX40 agonist ivuxolimab. These TCRs come from an adult with an advanced solid tumor such as melanoma, head and neck, liver or kidney cancer.

The V and J genes are TRBV10-1 and TRBJ2-1; 11 bases fit TRBD2. The trim removed 3 bases at V and 7 bases at J, leaving 2 bases unmatched. Germline V CDR1 and CDR2: WNHNN, SYGVQD (reference sequence). The CDR3 loop spans 14 amino acids. CDR3 DNA sequence: TGCGCCAGCAGTGAAGGACTAGCGGGTAATGAGCAGTTCTTC. It codes for CASSEGLAGNEQFF.

The chain combines TRBV9 with TRBJ2-7; D perhaps matches TRBD2 (6 bases). Germline values: CDR1 SGDLS, CDR2 YYNGEE. Trimming left V 4 bases short and J 2 bases short, with 16 bases between. There are 15 residues in the CDR3. The CDR3 bases are TGTGCCAGCAGCTCCTCTAGCGTGACGACCTACGAGCAGTACTTC. It specifies CASSSSSVTTYEQYF. Variable domain in full (rest from reference TRBV9 and TRBJ2-7): DSGVTQTPKHLITATGQRVTLRCSPRSGDLSVYWYQQSLDQGLQFLIQYYNGEERAKGNILERFSAQQFPDLHSELNLSSLELGDSALYFCASSSSSVTTYEQYFGPGTRLTVT.

V gene TRBV14 combines with J gene TRBJ2-1; either TRBD1 or TRBD2 may supply D (5 bases each). The CDR3 covers 14 residues. CDR1 and CDR2 from the germline V gene are SGHDN and FVKESK. Trimming left V 1 base short and J 7 bases short, with 11 bases between. The chain's CDR3 is CASSQVWGMNEQFF. The CDR3 DNA reads as TGTGCCAGCAGCCAAGTTTGGGGGATGAATGAGCAGTTCTTC.

J is TRBJ2-2 and V is TRBV21-1. TRBV21-1 is an annotated pseudogene. The CDR3 spans 17 residues. CDR3 in amino acids: CASSKVLGIFNTGELFF. The CDR3 bases are TGTGCCAGCAGCAAAGTCTTAGGCATTTTTAACACCGGGGAGCTGTTTTTT.

In its sample, this clone was seen a few times. The chain recombines TRBV19 with TRBJ2-2; 9 bases line up with TRBD2. Losses at the gene ends were 7 bases for V and 7 bases for J; bases not matched to a gene: 16. This CDR3 is 17 amino acids long. Germline-derived CDR1 and CDR2 are LNHDA and SQIVND (reference sequence). CDR3 sequence (DNA): TGTGCCAGTACCGGCAGGAGAAGCGGGAGGACGGACGGGGAGCTGTTTTTT. Translating it yields CASTGRRSGRTDGELFF.

J is TRBJ1-2 and V is TRBV29-1, with D possibly being TRBD1 (5 bases). The CDR3 loop spans 12 amino acids. Per germline, CDR1 SQVTM and CDR2 ANQGSEA. Between the trimmed V and J ends, which lost 1 base and 6 bases, there was a span of 9 bases. CDR3 sequence reads: CSVEAGGDGYTF. In nucleotides, the CDR3 is TGCAGCGTTGAAGCGGGAGGGGATGGCTACACCTTC.

The rearrangement joins TRBV11-2 to TRBJ2-1; D is perhaps TRBD2 (5 bases). Germline CDR1 reads SGHAT; CDR2 reads FQNNGV. Trimming cost V 2 bases and J 12 bases, with 8 bases left between them. The CDR3 totals 11 residues. CDR3 sequence: CASSLNRGQFF. DNA for the CDR3: TGTGCCAGCAGCTTAAATCGGGGGCAGTTCTTC.

This clone appeared once. The gene calls are TRBV4-2 and TRBJ2-1; D possibly corresponds to TRBD1 (5 bases). The V end was cut by 0 bases, the J end by 7 bases, with 16 bases between. The CDR3 totals 16 residues. Per germline, CDR1 LGHNA and CDR2 YNFKEQ. CDR3 region: CASSQDFGAGWNEQFF. The CDR3, as DNA: TGTGCCAGCAGCCAAGATTTTGGGGCAGGGTGGAATGAGCAGTTCTTC.

This clone was seen more than once but under ten times. The chain couples TRBV5-1 to TRBJ2-3; TRBD1 might be the D (5 bases). Germline-derived CDR1 and CDR2 are SGHRS and YFSETQ. CDR3 length: 14 residues. V was clipped by 4 bases and J by 2 bases, with 11 bases between them. CDR3: CASSIRTTTDTQYF. CDR3 nucleotide sequence: TGCGCCAGCAGCATACGGACAACCACAGATACGCAGTATTTT.

This chain's CDR3 is CASSPLFGPHPYEQYF. In DNA form, the CDR3 reads TGTGCCAGCAGTCCCCTCTTCGGACCACATCCTTACGAGCAGTACTTC. The chain carries TRBV27 and TRBJ2-7; D gene uncertain. Looked up from germline, CDR1 is MNHEY and CDR2 is SMNVEV (reference sequence). V was cut by 5 bases and J by 4 bases, with 21 bases left in between. The CDR3 length is 16 residues.